Shown below are 4 T cell receptor beta chains from a single sample sequenced in a study of blood T cell repertoires in COVID-19. Clones were read by immunoSEQ multiplex PCR, and TCRdb kept only the in-frame ones, dropping some. Of some 380,000 clones detected, nearly 90% appear once; the ten largest clones hold 6.5% to 8%. The sequenced material came from peripheral blood. Receptors originate from a man younger than 35 with active or convalescent COVID-19.

The chain has TRBV3-1 (or the pseudogene TRBV3-2) and TRBJ1-1; D call uncertain. There are 14 residues in the CDR3. V lost 3 bases, J lost 3 bases, and 11 bases lay in between. Germline CDR1 reads LGHDT; CDR2 reads YNNKEL (reference sequence). The CDR3 DNA reads TGTGCCAGCAGCCAGATGACCGGAGACACTGAAGCTTTCTTT. Protein: CASSQMTGDTEAFF.

Comments on this clone: The same CDR3 is also encoded by other DNA sequences in this sample. In DNA, the CDR3 is TGTGCCAGCAGCCGAGGTTTGAACACTGAAGCTTTCTTT. Its protein product is CASSRGLNTEAFF. J is TRBJ1-1 and V is TRBV6-5; D is undetermined. Trimming left V 6 bases short and J 0 bases short, with 8 bases between. The CDR3 covers 13 residues. Germline lookup yields CDR1 MNHEY and CDR2 SVGAGI.

This clone was found a few times. The gene calls are TRBV12-3 or TRBV12-4 and TRBJ1-2; D remains unclear. Between the trimmed V and J ends, which lost 0 bases and 8 bases, there was a span of 7 bases. This CDR3 contains 12 residues. CDR3 DNA sequence: TGTGCCAGCAGTTTAGCGGGAGAAGGCTACACCTTC. Translated, it gives CASSLAGEGYTF.

V and J are TRBV27 and TRBJ2-7; 9 bases are shared with TRBD1. CDR1 and CDR2 from the germline V gene are MNHEY and SMNVEV (reference sequence). After removal of 5 bases from V and 0 bases from J, the junction contained 5 bases not matched to a gene. The CDR3 has 15 amino acids. DNA for the CDR3: TGTGCCAGCAGTGTGTTGGGACAGGGCTCCTACGAGCAGTACTTC. Encoded protein: CASSVLGQGSYEQYF.